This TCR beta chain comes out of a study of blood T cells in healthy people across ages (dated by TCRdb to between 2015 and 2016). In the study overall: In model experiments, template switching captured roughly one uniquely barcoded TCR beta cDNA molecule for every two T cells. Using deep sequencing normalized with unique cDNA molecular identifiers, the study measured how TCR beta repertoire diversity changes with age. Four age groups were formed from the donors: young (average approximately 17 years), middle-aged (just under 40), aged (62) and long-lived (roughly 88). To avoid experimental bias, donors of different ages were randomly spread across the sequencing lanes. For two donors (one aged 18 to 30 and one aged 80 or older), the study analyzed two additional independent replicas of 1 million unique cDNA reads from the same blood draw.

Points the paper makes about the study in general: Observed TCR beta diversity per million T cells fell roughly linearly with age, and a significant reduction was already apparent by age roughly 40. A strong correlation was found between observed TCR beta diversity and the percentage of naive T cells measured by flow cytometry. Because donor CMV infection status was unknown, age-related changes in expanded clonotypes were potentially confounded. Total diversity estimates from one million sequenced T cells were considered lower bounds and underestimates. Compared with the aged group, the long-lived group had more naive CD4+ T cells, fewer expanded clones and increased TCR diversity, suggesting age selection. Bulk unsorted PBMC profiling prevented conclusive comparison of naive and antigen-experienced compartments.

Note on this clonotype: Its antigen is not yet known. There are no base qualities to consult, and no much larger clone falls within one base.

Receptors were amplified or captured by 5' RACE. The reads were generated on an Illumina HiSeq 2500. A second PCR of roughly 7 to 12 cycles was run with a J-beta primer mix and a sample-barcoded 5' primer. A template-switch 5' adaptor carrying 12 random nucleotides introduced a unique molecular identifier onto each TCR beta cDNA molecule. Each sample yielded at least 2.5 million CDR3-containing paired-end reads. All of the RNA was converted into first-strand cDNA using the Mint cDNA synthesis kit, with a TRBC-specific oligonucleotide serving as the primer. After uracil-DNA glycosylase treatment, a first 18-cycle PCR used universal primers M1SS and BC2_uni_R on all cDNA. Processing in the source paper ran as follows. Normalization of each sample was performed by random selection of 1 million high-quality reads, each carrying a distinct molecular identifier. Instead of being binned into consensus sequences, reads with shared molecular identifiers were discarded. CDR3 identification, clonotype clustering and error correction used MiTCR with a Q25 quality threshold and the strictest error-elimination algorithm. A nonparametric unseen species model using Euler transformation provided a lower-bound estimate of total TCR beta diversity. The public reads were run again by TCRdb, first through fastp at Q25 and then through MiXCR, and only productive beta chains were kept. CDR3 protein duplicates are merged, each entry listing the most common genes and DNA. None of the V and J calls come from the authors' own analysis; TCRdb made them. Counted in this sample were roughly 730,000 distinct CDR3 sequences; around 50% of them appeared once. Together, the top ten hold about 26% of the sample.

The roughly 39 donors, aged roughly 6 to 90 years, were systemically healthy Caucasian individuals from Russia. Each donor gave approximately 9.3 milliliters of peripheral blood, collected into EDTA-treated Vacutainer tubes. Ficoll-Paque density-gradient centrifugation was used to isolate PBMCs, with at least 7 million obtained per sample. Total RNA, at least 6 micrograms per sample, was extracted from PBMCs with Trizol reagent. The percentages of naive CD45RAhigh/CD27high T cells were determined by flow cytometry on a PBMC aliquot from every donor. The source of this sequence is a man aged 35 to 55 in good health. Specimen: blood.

CDR3 protein: CASSWGRGPSNYGYTF. The sequence in DNA is TGCGCCAGCAGCTGGGGACGGGGTCCCTCAAACTATGGCTACACCTTC. The rearranged chain carries TRBV5-1 and TRBJ1-2; TRBD1 might be the D gene, on 5 matching bases. V drops 3 bases and J drops 2 bases, leaving 17 bases in between. The germline V gene encodes CDR1 SGHRS and CDR2 YFSETQ. From its cysteine to its phenylalanine, the CDR3 spans 16 amino acids. Solely the CDR3 DNA is kept, with 48 bases framed from the first base.